The 21 T cell receptor beta chains in this list originate from one sample, sequenced in a study of control samples from healthy donors and cancer patients. This table comes from immunoSEQ multiplex PCR, and its TCRdb copy is limited to in-frame clones, with some not included. The repertoire holds 51,000 or so clones, with about 80% as singletons. Specimen: blood. The receptors stem from a man in his 70s in good health.

In the case of this clone: At one boundary the junction diverges from the germline segment, which might be a read error. This chain joins TRBV5-4 and TRBJ2-2; 8 nucleotides agree with TRBD2. Germline CDR1 SGHNT, CDR2 YYREEE (reference sequence). The CDR3 contains 14 residues. The CDR3 nucleotides read TGTGCCCGCAGCGCCCGGGGGGGACGGGGGGAGCTGTTTTTT. It codes for CARSARGGRGELFF.

The rearrangement joins TRBV6-5 to TRBJ1-4; D uncertain. Trimming left V 0 bases short and J 5 bases short, with 7 bases between. Germline V gives CDR1 MNHEY, CDR2 SVGAGI. The CDR3 is 14 residues long. As DNA, the CDR3 is TGTGCCAGCAGTTACTCTTGGGAGAATGAAAAACTGTTTTTT. This translates into CASSYSWENEKLFF.

The CDR3 protein is CASSTAGGRSAAQYF. The CDR3 nucleotides are TGTGCCAGCAGTACAGCGGGGGGTCGGAGTGCGGCCCAGTACTTC. V is TRBV7-2 and J is TRBJ2-5, with TRBD2 matching 9 bases. The V gene end was trimmed by 6 bases and the J gene end by 9 bases; junction bases not matched to a gene: 14. This CDR3 region has 15 residues. Germline lookup yields CDR1 SGHTA and CDR2 FQGNSA.

This clone was found a few times. The rearrangement uses TRBV5-4 and TRBJ1-3; D is undetermined. CDR3 size: 15 residues. Germline V lookup: CDR1 SGHNT, CDR2 YYREEE (reference sequence). V lost 4 bases and J 0 bases, leaving 11 bases between the germline ends. The CDR3 DNA is TGTGCCAGCAGCAAGGGCGGGAGCTCTGGAAACACCATATATTTT. It translates to CASSKGGSSGNTIYF.

The chain links TRBV28 to TRBJ2-7; D is ambiguous. In germline, CDR1 is MDHEN, CDR2 SYDVKM. V lost 5 bases, J lost 1 base, and 18 bases lay in between. The CDR3 has 16 amino acids. The CDR3 loop is CASSPLRADVSYEQYF. CDR3 nucleotide sequence: TGTGCCAGCAGTCCGCTCCGCGCGGATGTTTCCTACGAGCAGTACTTC.

V usage is TRBV23-1 and J usage is TRBJ2-7, with D hard to call. TRBV23-1 has ORF status, its function being uncertain. The CDR3 length is 14 residues. V lost 4 bases and J 0 bases, leaving 10 bases between the germline ends. CDR3 in DNA: TGCGCCAGCAGTCTCCGGTGGGACTCCTACGAGCAGTACTTC. It is translated as CASSLRWDSYEQYF.

As to this clone: The junction and the germline gene differ at one end; a read error may be behind it. The chain combines TRBV6-5 with TRBJ1-4, with D unresolved. The CDR3 sequence is 16 residues long. Looked up from germline, CDR1 is MNHEY and CDR2 is SVGAGI. This chain's CDR3 is CASSYYRGVGVEKLVF. CDR3 sequence (DNA): TGTGCCAGCAGTTATTACCGTGGCGTGGGTGTTGAAAAACTGGTTTTT.

The J gene is TRBJ1-1, the V gene TRBV6-6; TRBD1 matches at 8 bases. The V segment lost 7 bases and the J segment 5 bases; nucleotides outside the gene matches: 9. The CDR3 totals 14 residues. Germline CDR1 MNHNY, CDR2 SVGAGI (reference sequence). The chain's CDR3 is CASILTGGGTEAFF. Here the CDR3 DNA reads TGTGCCAGCATTTTAACAGGGGGGGGTACTGAAGCTTTCTTT.

The V and J genes are TRBV6-6 and TRBJ1-3; 7 bases agree with TRBD1. CDR3 length: 15 residues. Germline V gene lookup returns CDR1 MNHNY and CDR2 SVGAGI (reference sequence). With V trimmed by 6 bases and J by 5 bases, 10 bases remained unmatched. The CDR3 loop reads CASSYPTGSRNTIYF. Written as DNA, the CDR3 is TGTGCCAGCAGCTATCCGACAGGGTCAAGAAACACCATATATTTT.

J is TRBJ2-7 and V is TRBV5-1; the D is unclear. Trimming stripped 4 bases from V and 5 bases from J, with 10 bases between. CDR1 is SGHRS, CDR2 YFSETQ, per germline. The CDR3 sequence is 12 residues long. CDR3 in amino acids: CASSRGTHEQYF. The CDR3 DNA sequence: TGCGCCAGCAGCCGAGGAACCCACGAGCAGTACTTC.

The chain uses TRBV3-1 (or the pseudogene TRBV3-2) and TRBJ1-1; unclear D gene. Trimming pared 5 bases from V and 5 bases from J, leaving 12 bases between. Germline lookup yields CDR1 LGHDT and CDR2 YNNKEL (reference sequence). The CDR3 covers 13 residues. The CDR3: CASSSTRGTEAFF. The CDR3 nucleotides are TGTGCCAGCAGCTCAACCCGGGGAACTGAAGCTTTCTTT.

The chain has TRBV1 and TRBJ2-7. TRBV1 is a documented pseudogene. The CDR3 loop spans 14 amino acids. The CDR3 DNA is TGCACCAGCTCCGATGCAGGCACTACGTACGAGCAGTACTTC. This translates into CTSSDAGTTYEQYF.

This chain uses TRBV15 with TRBJ1-2; TRBD1 matches at 9 bases. CDR3 length: 14 residues. V was clipped by 0 bases and J by 4 bases; unmatched bases: 0. The germline CDR1 and CDR2 sequences are LNHNV and YYDKDF (reference sequence). Here the CDR3 DNA reads TGTGCCACCAGCAGAGAACAGGGGGCCTATGGCTACACCTTC. The encoded protein is CATSREQGAYGYTF. Combining the CDR3 with reference TRBV15 and TRBJ1-2 gives the whole variable domain DAMVIQNPRYQVTQFGKPVTLSCSQTLNHNVMYWYQQKSSQAPKLLFHYYDKDFNNEADTPDNFQSRRPNTSFCFLDIRSPGLGDTAMYLCATSREQGAYGYTFGSGTRLTVV.

This sequence joins TRBV5-1 and TRBJ2-3; D remains ambiguous. V was cut by 4 bases and J by 2 bases, with 14 bases left in between. Germline V lookup: CDR1 SGHRS, CDR2 YFSETQ. CDR3 length equals 15 residues. The CDR3 DNA reads TGCGCCAGCAGCCTCCTCGGGCTATACACAGATACGCAGTATTTT. This translates into CASSLLGLYTDTQYF.

J is TRBJ2-3 and V is TRBV27; 8 bases are shared with TRBD2. This CDR3 is 16 amino acids long. J gave up 4 bases and V 5 bases, and 11 bases lay outside the gene matches. Per the germline V gene, CDR1 is MNHEY and CDR2 is SMNVEV (reference sequence). The CDR3 sequence: CASSPSSGRGADTQYF. CDR3 nucleotides: TGTGCCAGCAGTCCCTCGAGCGGGAGAGGAGCAGATACGCAGTATTTT.

This clone was recorded once. The chain recombines TRBV19 with TRBJ2-7; the match to TRBD1 covers 10 bases. V lost 5 bases to trimming and J lost 7 bases; unmatched junction nucleotides: 5. The CDR3 is made up of 13 amino acids. Germline CDR1 and CDR2: LNHDA and SQIVND (reference sequence). CDR3 sequence (DNA): TGTGCCAGTAGTCGGGGACAGGGGATTGAGCAGTACTTC. Translated: CASSRGQGIEQYF.

The rearrangement links TRBV4-1 to TRBJ1-4; possibly TRBD1 for D (6 bases). The CDR3 runs to 17 residues. The germline gives CDR1 MGHRA, CDR2 YSYEKL. V was clipped by 0 bases and J by 8 bases, with 19 bases between them. The CDR3 DNA reads as TGCGCCAGCAGCCAAGAGGGGGCAGGGGTCTTGGGCGAAAAACTGTTTTTT. Protein: CASSQEGAGVLGEKLFF.

This clone turned up a few times. The chain is built from TRBV6-5 and TRBJ2-7; TRBD2 aligns across 10 bases. Trimming cost V 6 bases and J 0 bases; bases outside gene matches: 5. Per germline, CDR1 MNHEY and CDR2 SVGAGI. The CDR3 is made up of 15 amino acids. For the CDR3, the DNA is TGTGCCAGCAGCAGGACTAGCGGTAGCTCCTACGAGCAGTACTTC. It is translated as CASSRTSGSSYEQYF.

About this clone: One end of the junction does not line up with germline, which may come from a read error. The rearrangement joins TRBV12-3 or TRBV12-4 to TRBJ1-2, with TRBD1 matching over 10 bases. This CDR3 contains 11 residues. The CDR3 DNA is TGTGCCAGCAGTCTCGGGACAGGGGAAGCCTTC. This encodes CASSLGTGEAF.

The rearrangement uses TRBV11-2 and TRBJ1-3; D not resolved. The V gene lost 0 bases and the J gene lost 3 bases, with 12 bases spanning the gap. The germline CDR1 and CDR2 sequences are SGHAT and FQNNGV. CDR3 length: 16 amino acids. The CDR3 sequence is CASSLEGPLFGNTIYF. CDR3 DNA: TGTGCCAGCAGCTTAGAGGGTCCTTTATTTGGAAACACCATATATTTT.

The J gene is TRBJ1-5, the V gene TRBV19; TRBD1 might be the D (5 bases). The CDR3 extends over 18 amino acids. Germline V lookup: CDR1 LNHDA, CDR2 SQIVND (reference sequence). V dropped 5 bases and J dropped 0 bases, with 20 bases sitting between them. As DNA, the CDR3 is TGTGCCAGTAGTCCCCGGTGGGGGGGGGATTATAGCAATCAGCCCCAGCATTTT. This gives the protein CASSPRWGGDYSNQPQHF.